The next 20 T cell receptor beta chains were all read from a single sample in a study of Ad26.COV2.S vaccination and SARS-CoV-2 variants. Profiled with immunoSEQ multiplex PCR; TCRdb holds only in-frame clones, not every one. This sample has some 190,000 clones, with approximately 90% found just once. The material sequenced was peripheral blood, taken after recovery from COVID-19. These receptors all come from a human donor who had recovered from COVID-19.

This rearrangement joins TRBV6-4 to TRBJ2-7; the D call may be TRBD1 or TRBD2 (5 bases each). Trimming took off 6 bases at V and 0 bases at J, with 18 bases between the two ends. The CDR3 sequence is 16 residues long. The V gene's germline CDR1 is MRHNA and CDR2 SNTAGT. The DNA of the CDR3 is TGTGCCAGCAGCGGACCGGGACCCTCAAGCTCCTACGAGCAGTACTTC. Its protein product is CASSGPGPSSSYEQYF.

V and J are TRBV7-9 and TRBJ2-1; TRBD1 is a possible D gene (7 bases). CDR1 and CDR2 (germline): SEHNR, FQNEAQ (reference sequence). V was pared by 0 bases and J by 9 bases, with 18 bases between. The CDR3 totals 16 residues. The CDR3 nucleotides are TGTGCCAGCAGCTTAGCGTCAGGGGGAGGCAAGGGTGAGCAGTTCTTC. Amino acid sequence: CASSLASGGGKGEQFF.

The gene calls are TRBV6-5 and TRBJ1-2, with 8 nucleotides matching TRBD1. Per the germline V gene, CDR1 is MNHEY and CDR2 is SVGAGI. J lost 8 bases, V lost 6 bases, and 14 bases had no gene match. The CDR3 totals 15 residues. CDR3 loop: CASRRGQAPSRGYTF. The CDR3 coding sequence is TGTGCCAGCAGAAGGGGACAGGCCCCCTCTCGAGGCTACACCTTC.

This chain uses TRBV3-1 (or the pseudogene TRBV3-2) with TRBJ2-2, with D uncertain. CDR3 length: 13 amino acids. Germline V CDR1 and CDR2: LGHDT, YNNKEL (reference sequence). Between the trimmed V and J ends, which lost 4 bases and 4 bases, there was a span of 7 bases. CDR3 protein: CASSPSTTGELFF. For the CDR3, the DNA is TGTGCCAGCAGCCCCTCTACCACCGGGGAGCTGTTTTTT.

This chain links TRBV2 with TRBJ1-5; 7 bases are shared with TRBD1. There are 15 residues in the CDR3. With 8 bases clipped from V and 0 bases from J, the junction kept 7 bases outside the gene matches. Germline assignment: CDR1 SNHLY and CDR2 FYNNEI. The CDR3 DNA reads TGTGCCAGCGGGGGGACAGTGGGTAGCAATCAGCCCCAGCATTTT. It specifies CASGGTVGSNQPQHF.

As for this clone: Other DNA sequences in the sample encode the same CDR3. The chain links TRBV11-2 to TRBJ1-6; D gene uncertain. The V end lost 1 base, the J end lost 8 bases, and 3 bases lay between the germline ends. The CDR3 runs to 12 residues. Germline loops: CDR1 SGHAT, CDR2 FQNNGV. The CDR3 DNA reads TGTGCCAGCAGCTTAGTCCATTCACCCCTCCACTTT. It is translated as CASSLVHSPLHF.

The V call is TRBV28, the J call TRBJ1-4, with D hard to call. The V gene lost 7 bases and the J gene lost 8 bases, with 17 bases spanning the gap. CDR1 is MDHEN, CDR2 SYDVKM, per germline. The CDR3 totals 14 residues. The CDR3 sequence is CASNDRGNEEKLFF. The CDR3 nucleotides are TGTGCCAGCAACGACCGGGGTAATGAGGAAAAACTGTTTTTT.

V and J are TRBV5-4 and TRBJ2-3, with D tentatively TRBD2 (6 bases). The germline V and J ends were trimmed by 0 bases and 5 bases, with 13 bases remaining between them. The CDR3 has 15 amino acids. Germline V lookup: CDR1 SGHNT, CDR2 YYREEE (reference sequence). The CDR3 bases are TGTGCCAGCAGCTTGGTTTCGGAGGGCCTAGATACGCAGTATTTT. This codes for CASSLVSEGLDTQYF.

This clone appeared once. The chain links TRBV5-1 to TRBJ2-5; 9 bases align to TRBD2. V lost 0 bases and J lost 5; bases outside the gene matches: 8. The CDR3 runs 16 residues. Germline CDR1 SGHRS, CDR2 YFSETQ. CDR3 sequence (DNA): TGCGCCAGCAGCTTGGCCCGCCGCGGGAGGGGGGAGACCCAGTACTTC. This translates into CASSLARRGRGETQYF.

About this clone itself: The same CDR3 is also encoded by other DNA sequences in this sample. The chain's CDR3 is CASSLAGTGELFF. CDR3 sequence (DNA): TGTGCCAGCAGCCTGGCAGGGACCGGGGAGCTGTTTTTT. The chain employs TRBV7-9 and TRBJ2-2, with a tentative D call TRBD1 (5 bases). CDR3 size: 13 residues. The germline V and J ends were trimmed by 5 bases and 5 bases, with 9 bases remaining between them. Looked up from germline, CDR1 is SEHNR and CDR2 is FQNEAQ (reference sequence).

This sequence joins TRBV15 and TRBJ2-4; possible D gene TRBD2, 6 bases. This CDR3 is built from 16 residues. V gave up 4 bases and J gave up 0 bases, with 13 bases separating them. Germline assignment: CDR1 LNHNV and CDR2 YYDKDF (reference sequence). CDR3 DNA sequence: TGTGCCACCAGCACGAGTGGAGCGGGAGCCAAAAACATTCAGTACTTC. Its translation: CATSTSGAGAKNIQYF. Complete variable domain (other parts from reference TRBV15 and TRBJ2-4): DAMVIQNPRYQVTQFGKPVTLSCSQTLNHNVMYWYQQKSSQAPKLLFHYYDKDFNNEADTPDNFQSRRPNTSFCFLDIRSPGLGDTAMYLCATSTSGAGAKNIQYFGAGTRLSVL.

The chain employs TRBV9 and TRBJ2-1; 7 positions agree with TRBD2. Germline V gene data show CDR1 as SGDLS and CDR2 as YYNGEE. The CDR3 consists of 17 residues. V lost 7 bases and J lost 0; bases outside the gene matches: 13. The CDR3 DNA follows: TGTGCCAGCTCCCCTCGCCTAGCGGTGAGCTCCTACAATGAGCAGTTCTTC. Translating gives CASSPRLAVSSYNEQFF.

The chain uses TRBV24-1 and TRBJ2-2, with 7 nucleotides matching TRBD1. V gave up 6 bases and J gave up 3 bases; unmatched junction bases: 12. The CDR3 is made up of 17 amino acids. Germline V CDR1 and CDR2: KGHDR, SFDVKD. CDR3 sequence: CATSRAPQGLYTGELFF. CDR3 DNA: TGTGCCACCAGTCGGGCCCCACAGGGGTTGTACACCGGGGAGCTGTTTTTT.

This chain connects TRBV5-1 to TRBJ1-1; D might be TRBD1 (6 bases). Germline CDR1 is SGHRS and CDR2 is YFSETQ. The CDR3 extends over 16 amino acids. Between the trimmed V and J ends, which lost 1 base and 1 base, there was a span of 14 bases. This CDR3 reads CASSLYRASGNTEAFF. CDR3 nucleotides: TGCGCCAGCAGCTTGTACAGGGCTTCGGGGAACACTGAAGCTTTCTTT.

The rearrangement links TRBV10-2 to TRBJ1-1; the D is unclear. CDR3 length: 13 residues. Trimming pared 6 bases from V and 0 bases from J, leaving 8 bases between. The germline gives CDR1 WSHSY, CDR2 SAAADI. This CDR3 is CASSWVLNTEAFF. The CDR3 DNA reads TGCGCCAGCAGCTGGGTATTGAACACTGAAGCTTTCTTT.

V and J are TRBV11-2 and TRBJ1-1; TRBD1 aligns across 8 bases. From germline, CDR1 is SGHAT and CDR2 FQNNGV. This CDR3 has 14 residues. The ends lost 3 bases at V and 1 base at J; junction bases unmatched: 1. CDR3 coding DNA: TGTGCCAGCAGCTTCAGGGGGCGGAACACTGAAGCTTTCTTT. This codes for CASSFRGRNTEAFF.

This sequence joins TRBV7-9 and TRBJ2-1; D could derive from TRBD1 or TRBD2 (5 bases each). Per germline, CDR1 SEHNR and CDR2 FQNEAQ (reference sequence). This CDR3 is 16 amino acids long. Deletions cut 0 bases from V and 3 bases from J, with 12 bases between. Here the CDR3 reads CASSLAWDGIYNEQFF. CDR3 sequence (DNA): TGTGCCAGCAGCTTAGCGTGGGACGGAATCTACAATGAGCAGTTCTTC.

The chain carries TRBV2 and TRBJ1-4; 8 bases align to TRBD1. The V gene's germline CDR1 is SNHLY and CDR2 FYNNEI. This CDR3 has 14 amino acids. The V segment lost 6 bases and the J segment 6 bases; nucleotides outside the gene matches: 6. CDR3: CASREDREDEKLFF. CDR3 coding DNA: TGTGCCAGCAGAGAGGACAGGGAAGATGAAAAACTGTTTTTT.

CDR3 sequence: CATSRDHGSPLHF. The CDR3 bases are TGTGCCACCAGCAGAGATCACGGTTCACCCCTCCACTTT. J is TRBJ1-6 and V is TRBV15, with D unclear. The CDR3 is 13 amino acids. Per germline, CDR1 LNHNV and CDR2 YYDKDF (reference sequence). With 0 bases removed from V and 9 bases from J, the gap between germline ends came to 6 bases.

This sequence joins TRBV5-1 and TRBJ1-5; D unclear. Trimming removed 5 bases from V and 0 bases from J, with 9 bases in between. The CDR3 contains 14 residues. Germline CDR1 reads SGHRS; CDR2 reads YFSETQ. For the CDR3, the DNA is TGCGCCAGCAGTTACAGCTATAGCAATCAGCCCCAGCATTTT. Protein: CASSYSYSNQPQHF.